These 20 T cell receptor beta chains were sequenced from one sample in a study of T-cell memory formation after mild COVID-19. TCRdb re-analysed the 5' RACE reads in MiXCR, keeping a single row per CDR3 protein. The sample holds about 240,000 distinct CDR3 sequences; 8.5% to 9.5% are singletons and the top ten take 20% to 25%. Source material: PBMCs or a T cell subset sorted from them (not recorded which). The receptor source for this set is a man aged 18 to 29 who had mild COVID-19 (a few samples of this study predate the infection). Cell type and time point are not known.

This clonotype was seen repeatedly, ten times or more. The chain recombines TRBV21-1 with TRBJ2-5; the table's D gene call, TRBD1, was not cross checked with the DNA. TRBV21-1 is a pseudogene locus. The CDR3 totals 18 residues. CDR3 amino acids: CASSKEYRGQGSQETQYF. CDR3 coding DNA: TGTGCCAGCAGCAAAGAGTATAGAGGACAGGGATCCCAAGAGACCCAGTACTTC.

This CDR3 is CATSRQGASTDTQYF. The CDR3 DNA sequence: TGTGCCACCAGTCGCCAGGGTGCGAGCACAGATACGCAGTATTTT. The chain combines TRBV15 with TRBJ2-3; D may be TRBD1 (5 bases). V shed 6 bases and J shed 0 bases, with 13 bases lying between them. The CDR3 covers 15 residues. Germline lookup yields CDR1 LNHNV and CDR2 YYDKDF (reference sequence).

The chain couples TRBV5-1 to TRBJ2-7; the D gene is possibly TRBD1 (5 bases). Trimming took off 3 bases at V and 4 bases at J, with 14 bases between the two ends. CDR3 size: 14 residues. Germline V gives CDR1 SGHRS, CDR2 YFSETQ. CDR3 DNA: TGCGCCAGCAGCTACAGGCAGGGATTGTACGAGCAGTACTTC. Translated: CASSYRQGLYEQYF.

The chain joins TRBV7-2 to TRBJ2-1; D unclear. In germline, CDR1 is SGHTA, CDR2 FQGNSA. The CDR3 contains 14 residues. V dropped 0 bases and J dropped 8 bases, with 11 bases sitting between them. CDR3 sequence reads: CASSLAREVDEQFF. The CDR3 DNA follows: TGTGCCAGCAGCTTAGCCCGCGAAGTGGATGAGCAGTTCTTC.

This clonotype was seen ten or more times. The chain carries TRBV7-2 and TRBJ2-4, with D possibly TRBD1 on 5 matching bases. V shed 6 bases and J shed 1 base, with 10 bases lying between them. Germline-derived CDR1 and CDR2 are SGHTA and FQGNSA. The CDR3 consists of 14 residues. The DNA for the CDR3 is TGTGCCAGCAGACCTCAGGGCGCCAAAAACATTCAGTACTTC. Protein sequence: CASRPQGAKNIQYF. Full variable domain (outside the CDR3, taken from reference TRBV7-2 and TRBJ2-4): GAGVSQSPSNKVTEKGKDVELRCDPISGHTALYWYRQSLGQGLEFLIYFQGNSAPDKSGLPSDRFSAERTGGSVSTLTIQRTQQEDSAVYLCASRPQGAKNIQYFGAGTRLSVL.

This clonotype has just a few counts. The chain carries TRBV6-2 or TRBV6-3 and TRBJ1-5; D not certain. The CDR3 runs to 13 residues. V was clipped by 2 bases and J by 5 bases, with 7 bases between them. Germline CDR1 MNHEY, CDR2 SVGEGT. CDR3 amino acids: CASSYHSDQPQHF. The CDR3 DNA sequence: TGTGCCAGCAGTTACCACAGTGATCAGCCCCAGCATTTT.

The genes are TRBV18 and TRBJ2-7, with D uncertain. The V end lost 3 bases, the J end lost 0 bases, and 6 bases lay between the germline ends. The CDR3 runs to 13 residues. The germline V gene has CDR1 KGHSH and CDR2 LQKENI. CDR3 amino acids: CASSPGSSYEQYF. The DNA of the CDR3 is TGTGCCAGCTCACCCGGCAGCTCCTACGAGCAGTACTTC. Full variable domain (outside the CDR3, taken from reference TRBV18 and TRBJ2-7): NAGVMQNPRHLVRRRGQEARLRCSPMKGHSHVYWYRQLPEEGLKFMVYLQKENIIDESGMPKERFSAEFPKEGPSILRIQQVVRGDSAAYFCASSPGSSYEQYFGPGTRLTVT.

This clonotype was counted between two and nine times. The rearrangement links TRBV28 to TRBJ2-3; D gene ambiguous. Trimming shortened V by 8 bases and J by 2 bases, and 11 bases separated the two germline ends. Germline loops: CDR1 MDHEN, CDR2 SYDVKM. This CDR3 is built from 13 residues. The CDR3 DNA reads TGTGCCAGCCTAAGGGCCAACACAGATACGCAGTATTTT. It encodes CASLRANTDTQYF.

V usage is TRBV6-5 and J usage is TRBJ1-1; 11 bases align to TRBD1. Germline V CDR1 and CDR2: MNHEY, SVGAGI. The CDR3 is made up of 19 amino acids. V gave up 5 bases and J gave up 5 bases; unmatched junction bases: 19. The CDR3, as DNA: TGTGCCAGCAGTACTAATACCGGGACAGGGGGGATAAAGGGAACTGAAGCTTTCTTT. It is translated as CASSTNTGTGGIKGTEAFF.

This clonotype occurred a few times. The chain joins TRBV20-1 to TRBJ2-5; perhaps D is TRBD1 or TRBD2 (5 bases each). This CDR3 is 14 amino acids long. Germline values: CDR1 DFQATT, CDR2 SNEGSKA (reference sequence). Trimming shortened V by 4 bases and J by 5 bases, and 17 bases separated the two germline ends. CDR3 bases: TGCAGTGCTACTCCGGGACGTAAGGAGGAGACCCAGTACTTC. Translating it yields CSATPGRKEETQYF.

The chain recombines TRBV9 with TRBJ2-3; D may be TRBD1 (6 bases). CDR3 size: 15 residues. CDR1 is SGDLS, CDR2 YYNGEE, per germline. V was clipped by 1 base and J by 4 bases, with 13 bases between them. CDR3 coding DNA: TGTGCCAGCAGCGTAAACACAGGGAGTCCAGATACGCAGTATTTT. The encoded protein is CASSVNTGSPDTQYF.

In its sample, this clonotype was seen a few times. The rearrangement links TRBV12-3 or TRBV12-4 to TRBJ1-2; D unclear. V was clipped by 3 bases and J by 7 bases, with 18 bases between them. The CDR3 is made up of 15 amino acids. The CDR3 bases are TGTGCCAGCAGTTTGGCAGCGAGGGTGTTGGGTGGCTACACCTTC. It yields the protein CASSLAARVLGGYTF.

This clonotype was seen more than once but under ten times. The chain combines TRBV4-1 with TRBJ1-2; tentative D call: TRBD1 (5 bases). The CDR3 loop spans 13 amino acids. In germline, CDR1 is MGHRA, CDR2 YSYEKL. The germline V and J ends were trimmed by 5 bases and 6 bases, with 13 bases remaining between them. Written as DNA, the CDR3 is TGCGCCAGCAGCTCAATCGCGGGGGATGGCTACACCTTC. Translation gives CASSSIAGDGYTF.

The chain combines TRBV12-3 or TRBV12-4 with TRBJ1-5, with D unclear. The ends were cut back, 3 bases at V and 5 bases at J, with 8 bases in the middle. The length of the CDR3 is 13 residues. The CDR3 sequence: CASSFYGDQPQHF. CDR3 sequence (DNA): TGTGCCAGCAGTTTCTACGGCGATCAGCCCCAGCATTTT.

V is TRBV15 and J is TRBJ2-2; 9 nucleotides agree with TRBD2. Germline V gene sequence: CDR1 LNHNV, CDR2 YYDKDF (reference sequence). V shed 2 bases and J 3 bases; nucleotides not matched to a gene: 10. The CDR3 is 18 residues long. Here the CDR3 DNA reads TGTGCCACCAGCAGACCATTGCCGGGACTAGCATACACCGGGGAGCTGTTTTTT. Protein: CATSRPLPGLAYTGELFF.

This clonotype occurred many times. This rearrangement joins TRBV7-8 to TRBJ1-6; D unclear. This CDR3 comprises 14 residues. Germline CDR1 and CDR2: SGHVS and FQNEAQ. V was cut by 0 bases and J by 7 bases, with 7 bases left in between. CDR3 in DNA: TGTGCCAGCAGCTTAGCTGGGGAGAATTCACCCCTCCACTTT. Translating it yields CASSLAGENSPLHF.

CDR3 protein: CASNPGGGAYNEQFF. CDR3 in DNA: TGTGCCAGCAACCCGGGCGGGGGGGCATACAATGAGCAGTTCTTC. V usage is TRBV7-6 and J usage is TRBJ2-1; 9 nucleotides agree with TRBD2. The CDR3 is 15 residues long. J lost 4 bases, V lost 7 bases, and 8 bases had no gene match. CDR1 is SGHVS and CDR2 is FNYEAQ in the germline V gene.

The V call is TRBV13, the J call TRBJ1-6; 9 bases map to TRBD1. Germline loops: CDR1 PRHDT, CDR2 FYEKMQ (reference sequence). This CDR3 comprises 14 residues. Unmatched junction bases numbered 6, after V lost 5 bases and J lost 10 bases. The CDR3 loop is CASSGTGLESPLHF. The CDR3, as DNA: TGTGCCAGCAGCGGGACAGGGCTTGAGTCACCCCTCCACTTT.

The chain combines TRBV30 with TRBJ1-6; D not certain. The V end was cut by 0 bases, the J end by 9 bases, with 9 bases between. CDR1 is GTSNPN, CDR2 SVGIG, per germline (reference sequence). This CDR3 comprises 13 residues. The CDR3 reads CAWSVQGSSPLHF. DNA of the CDR3: TGTGCCTGGAGTGTACAAGGGAGTTCACCCCTCCACTTT.

This clonotype was seen many times. The gene calls are TRBV12-3 or TRBV12-4 and TRBJ2-7; the D gene is possibly TRBD2 (6 bases). The CDR3 is 13 amino acids. Trimming stripped 3 bases from V and 2 bases from J, with 8 bases between. CDR3 loop: CASSLGLTYEQYF. In DNA, the CDR3 is TGTGCCAGCAGTTTGGGACTGACCTACGAGCAGTACTTC.